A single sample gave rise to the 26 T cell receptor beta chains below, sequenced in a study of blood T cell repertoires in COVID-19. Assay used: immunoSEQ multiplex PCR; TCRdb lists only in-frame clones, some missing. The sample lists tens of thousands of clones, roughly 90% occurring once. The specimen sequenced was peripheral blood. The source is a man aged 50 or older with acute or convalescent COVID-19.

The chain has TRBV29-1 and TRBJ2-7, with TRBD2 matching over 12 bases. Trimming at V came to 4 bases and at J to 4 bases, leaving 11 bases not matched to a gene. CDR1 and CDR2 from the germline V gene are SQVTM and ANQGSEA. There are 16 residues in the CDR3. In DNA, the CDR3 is TGCAGCGTTGGGTTTTTTCTAGCGGGAGGGTTTTACGAGCAGTACTTC. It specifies CSVGFFLAGGFYEQYF.

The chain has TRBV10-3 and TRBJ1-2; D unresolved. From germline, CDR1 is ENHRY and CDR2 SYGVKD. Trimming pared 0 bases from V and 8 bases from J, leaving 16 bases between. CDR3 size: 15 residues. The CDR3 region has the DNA TGTGCCATCAGTGAGTCGGTTTTCACGGACTTGGGCTACACCTTC. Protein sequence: CAISESVFTDLGYTF.

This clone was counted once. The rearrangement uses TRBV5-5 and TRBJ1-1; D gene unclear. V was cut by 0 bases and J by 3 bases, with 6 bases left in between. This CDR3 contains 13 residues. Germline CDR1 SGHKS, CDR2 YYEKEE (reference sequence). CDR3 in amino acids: CASSLAGDTEAFF. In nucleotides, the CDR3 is TGTGCCAGCAGCTTGGCCGGGGACACTGAAGCTTTCTTT. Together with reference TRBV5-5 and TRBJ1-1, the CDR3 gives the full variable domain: DAGVTQSPTHLIKTRGQQVTLRCSPISGHKSVSWYQQVLGQGPQFIFQYYEKEERGRGNFPDRFSARQFPNYSSELNVNALLLGDSALYLCASSLAGDTEAFFGQGTRLTVV.

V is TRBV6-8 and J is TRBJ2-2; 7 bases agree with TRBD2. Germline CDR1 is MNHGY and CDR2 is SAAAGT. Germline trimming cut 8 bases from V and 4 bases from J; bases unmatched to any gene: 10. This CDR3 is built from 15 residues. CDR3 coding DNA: TGTGCCAGCCATCCCCTGGGGGGGAGCACCGGGGAGCTGTTTTTT. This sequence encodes CASHPLGGSTGELFF.

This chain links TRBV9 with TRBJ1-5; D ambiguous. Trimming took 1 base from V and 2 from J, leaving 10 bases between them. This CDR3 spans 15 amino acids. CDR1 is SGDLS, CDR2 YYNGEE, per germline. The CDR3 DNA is TGTGCCAGCAGCGTAAGCGGGATTGGCAATCAGCCCCAGCATTTT. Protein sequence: CASSVSGIGNQPQHF.

The DNA for the CDR3 is TGTGCCAGCAGCTTGGGCTCGGGGTATGGCTACACCTTC. Residues: CASSLGSGYGYTF. The rearrangement joins TRBV5-4 to TRBJ1-2; D uncertain. Germline CDR1 and CDR2: SGHNT and YYREEE (reference sequence). The CDR3 consists of 13 residues. V was trimmed by 0 bases and J by 5 bases, leaving 8 bases between them. The full variable domain, with the rest looked up from reference TRBV5-4 and TRBJ1-2, is ETGVTQSPTHLIKTRGQQVTLRCSSQSGHNTVSWYQQALGQGPQFIFQYYREEENGRGNFPPRFSGLQFPNYSSELNVNALELDDSALYLCASSLGSGYGYTFGSGTRLTVV.

The CDR3: CASSLGLGRGWAYNEQFF. CDR3 DNA: TGTGCCAGCAGCTTAGGGTTAGGGAGGGGTTGGGCTTACAATGAGCAGTTCTTC. The V call is TRBV7-2, the J call TRBJ2-1; 7 nucleotides align to TRBD2. Germline values: CDR1 SGHTA, CDR2 FQGNSA. The CDR3 runs to 18 residues. V lost 1 base and J lost 4; bases outside the gene matches: 13. The full variable domain, with the rest looked up from reference TRBV7-2 and TRBJ2-1, is GAGVSQSPSNKVTEKGKDVELRCDPISGHTALYWYRQSLGQGLEFLIYFQGNSAPDKSGLPSDRFSAERTGGSVSTLTIQRTQQEDSAVYLCASSLGLGRGWAYNEQFFGPGTRLTVL.

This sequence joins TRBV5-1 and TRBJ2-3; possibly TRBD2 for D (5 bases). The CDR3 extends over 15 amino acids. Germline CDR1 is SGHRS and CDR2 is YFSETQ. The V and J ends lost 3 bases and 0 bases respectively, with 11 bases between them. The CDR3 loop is CASSSRTYSTDTQYF. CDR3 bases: TGCGCCAGCAGCTCTCGGACTTATAGCACAGATACGCAGTATTTT.

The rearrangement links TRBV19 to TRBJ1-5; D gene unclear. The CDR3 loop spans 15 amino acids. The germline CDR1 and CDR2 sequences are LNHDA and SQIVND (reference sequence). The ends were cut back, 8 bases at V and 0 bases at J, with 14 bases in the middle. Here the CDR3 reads CASRVTDDSNQPQHF. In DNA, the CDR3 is TGTGCCAGTCGGGTGACGGATGATAGCAATCAGCCCCAGCATTTT.

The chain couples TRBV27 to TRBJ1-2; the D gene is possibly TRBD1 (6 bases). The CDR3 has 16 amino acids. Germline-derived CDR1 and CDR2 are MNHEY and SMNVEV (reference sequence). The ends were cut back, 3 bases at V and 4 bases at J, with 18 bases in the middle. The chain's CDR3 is CASSFMGRGTVYGYTF. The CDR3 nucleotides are TGTGCCAGCAGTTTTATGGGGAGGGGGACCGTCTATGGCTACACCTTC.

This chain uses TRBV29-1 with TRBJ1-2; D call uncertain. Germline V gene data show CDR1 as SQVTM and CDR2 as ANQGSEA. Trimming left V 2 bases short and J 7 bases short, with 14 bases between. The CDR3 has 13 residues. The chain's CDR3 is CSVELPSLAGYTF. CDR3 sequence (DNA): TGCAGCGTTGAACTCCCTAGTTTGGCTGGCTACACCTTC.

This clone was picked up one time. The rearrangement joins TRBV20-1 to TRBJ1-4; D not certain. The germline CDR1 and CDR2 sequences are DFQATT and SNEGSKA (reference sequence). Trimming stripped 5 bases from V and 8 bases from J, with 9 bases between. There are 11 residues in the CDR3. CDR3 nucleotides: TGCAGTGCTGGGGAGGAAGAAAAACTGTTTTTT. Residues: CSAGEEEKLFF.

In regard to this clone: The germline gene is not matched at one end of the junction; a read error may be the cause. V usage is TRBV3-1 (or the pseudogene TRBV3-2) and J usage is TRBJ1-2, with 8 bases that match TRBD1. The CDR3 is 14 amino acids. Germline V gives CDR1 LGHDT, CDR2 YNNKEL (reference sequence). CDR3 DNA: TGTGCCAGCACCCAAGGACAGGGTGACTATGGCTACACCTTC. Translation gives CASTQGQGDYGYTF.

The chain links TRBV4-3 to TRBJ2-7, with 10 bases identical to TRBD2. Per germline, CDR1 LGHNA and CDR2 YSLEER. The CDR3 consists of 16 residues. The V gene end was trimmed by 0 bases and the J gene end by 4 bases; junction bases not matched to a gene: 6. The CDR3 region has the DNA TGCGCCAGCAGCCAAGATCTACTAGCGGGATCGTACGAGCAGTACTTC. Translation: CASSQDLLAGSYEQYF.

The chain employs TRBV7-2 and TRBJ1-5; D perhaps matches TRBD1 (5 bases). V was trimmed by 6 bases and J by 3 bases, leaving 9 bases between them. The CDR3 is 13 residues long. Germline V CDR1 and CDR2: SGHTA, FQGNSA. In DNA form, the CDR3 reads TGTGCCAGCAGTTGGGACTTCAATCAGCCCCAGCATTTT. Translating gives CASSWDFNQPQHF.

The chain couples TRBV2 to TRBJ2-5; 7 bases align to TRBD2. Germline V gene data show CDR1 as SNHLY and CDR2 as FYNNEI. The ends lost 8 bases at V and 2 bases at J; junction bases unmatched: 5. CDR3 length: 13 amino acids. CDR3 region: CASGRETQETQYF. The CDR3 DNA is TGTGCCAGCGGGAGGGAGACTCAAGAGACCCAGTACTTC.

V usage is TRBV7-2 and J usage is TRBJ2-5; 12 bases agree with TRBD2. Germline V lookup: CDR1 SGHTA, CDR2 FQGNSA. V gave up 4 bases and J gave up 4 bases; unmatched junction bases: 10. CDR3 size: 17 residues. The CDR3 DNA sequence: TGTGCCAGCAGCTCCTCCCTGACTAGCGGGAGTGCAGAGACCCAGTACTTC. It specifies CASSSSLTSGSAETQYF.

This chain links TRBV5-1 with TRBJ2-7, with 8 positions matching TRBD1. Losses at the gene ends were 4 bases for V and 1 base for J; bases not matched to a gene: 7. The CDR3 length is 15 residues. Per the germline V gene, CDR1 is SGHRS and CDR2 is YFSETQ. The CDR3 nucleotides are TGCGCCAGCAGCGAGGGGACAGGACCTTCCTACGAGCAGTACTTC. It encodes CASSEGTGPSYEQYF.

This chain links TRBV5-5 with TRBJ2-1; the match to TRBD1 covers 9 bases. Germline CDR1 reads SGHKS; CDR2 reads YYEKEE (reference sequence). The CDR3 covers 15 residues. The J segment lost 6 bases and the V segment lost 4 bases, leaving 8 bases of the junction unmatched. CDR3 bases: TGTGCCAGCAGCCTGTTACAGGGGGCTCGCAATGAGCAGTTCTTC. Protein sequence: CASSLLQGARNEQFF.

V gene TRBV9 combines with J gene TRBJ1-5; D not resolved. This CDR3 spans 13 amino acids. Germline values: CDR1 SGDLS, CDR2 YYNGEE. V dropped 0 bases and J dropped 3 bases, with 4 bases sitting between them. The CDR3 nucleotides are TGTGCCAGCAGCGTAGCAGACAATCAGCCCCAGCATTTT. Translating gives CASSVADNQPQHF.

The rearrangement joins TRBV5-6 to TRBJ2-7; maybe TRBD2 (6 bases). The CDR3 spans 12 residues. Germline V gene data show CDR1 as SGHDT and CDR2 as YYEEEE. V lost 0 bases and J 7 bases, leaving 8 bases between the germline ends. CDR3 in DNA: TGTGCCAGCAGCTTGGGACTAGGTGAGCAGTACTTC. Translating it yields CASSLGLGEQYF.

The CDR3 is CASRGGGASYNSPLHF. CDR3 DNA: TGTGCCAGCAGGGGCGGGGGGGCAAGTTATAATTCACCCCTCCACTTT. The rearrangement uses TRBV28 and TRBJ1-6; D is perhaps TRBD1 (6 bases). With 6 bases removed from V and 4 bases from J, the gap between germline ends came to 16 bases. Germline CDR1 and CDR2: MDHEN and SYDVKM. The CDR3 covers 16 residues.

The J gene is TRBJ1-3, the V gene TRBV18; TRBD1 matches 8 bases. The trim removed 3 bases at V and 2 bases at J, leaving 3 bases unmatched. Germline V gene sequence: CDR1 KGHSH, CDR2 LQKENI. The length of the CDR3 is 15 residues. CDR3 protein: CASSPIQGAGNTIYF. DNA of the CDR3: TGTGCCAGCTCACCGATACAGGGGGCTGGAAACACCATATATTTT.

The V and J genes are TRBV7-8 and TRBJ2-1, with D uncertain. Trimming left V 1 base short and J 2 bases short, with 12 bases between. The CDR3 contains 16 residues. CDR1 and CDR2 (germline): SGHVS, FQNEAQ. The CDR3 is CASSLEVASPYNEQFF. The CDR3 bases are TGTGCCAGCAGCTTAGAAGTAGCCTCCCCCTACAATGAGCAGTTCTTC.

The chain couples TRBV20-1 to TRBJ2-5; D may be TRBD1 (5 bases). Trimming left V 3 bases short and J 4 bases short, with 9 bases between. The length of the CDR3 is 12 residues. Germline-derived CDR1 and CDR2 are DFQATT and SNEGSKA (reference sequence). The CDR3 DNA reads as TGCAGTGCTAGTATTGGGGCAGAGACCCAGTACTTC. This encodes CSASIGAETQYF.

The CDR3 DNA sequence: TGTGCCTGGAGTGCCGGGACAGGGGGCGGCAATCAGCCCCAGCATTTT. Protein: CAWSAGTGGGNQPQHF. The chain employs TRBV30 and TRBJ1-5; TRBD1 agrees at 12 bases. The CDR3 is 16 amino acids. Unmatched junction bases numbered 3, after V lost 1 base and J lost 2 bases. CDR1 GTSNPN and CDR2 SVGIG come from the germline V gene (reference sequence). Together with reference TRBV30 and TRBJ1-5, the CDR3 gives the full variable domain: SQTIHQWPATLVQPVGSPLSLECTVEGTSNPNLYWYRQAAGRGLQLLFYSVGIGQISSEVPQNLSASRPQDRQFILSSKKLLLSDSGFYLCAWSAGTGGGNQPQHFGDGTRLSIL.